These 14 T cell receptor beta chains originate from one sample sequenced in a study of Ad26.COV2.S vaccination and SARS-CoV-2 variants. TCRdb keeps only in-frame clones here, not all; method: immunoSEQ multiplex PCR. Here the sample spans approximately 480,000 clones, 70% to 90% being singletons. Treatment of the sample: roughly 20 received Ad26.COV2.S at low or high dose, single or two shots; about 5 received placebo; per-sample allocation not given. Samples analyzed were those drawn on day 63 after the first vaccine or placebo injection. The sequencing used peripheral blood, collected in a trial of Ad26.COV2.S vaccine versus placebo. Every receptor here comes from a person between 18 and 65 years old who received the Ad26.COV2.S COVID-19 vaccine or a placebo.

The rearrangement uses TRBV12-5 and TRBJ1-2; D is unresolved. V was trimmed by 4 bases and J by 2 bases, leaving 11 bases between them. This CDR3 has 14 amino acids. Germline loops: CDR1 LGHNT, CDR2 FRNRAP. CDR3 sequence: CASGSGRLNYGYTF. The DNA of the CDR3 is TGTGCTAGTGGTTCTGGACGGTTGAACTATGGCTACACCTTC.

In DNA, the CDR3 is TGTGCCAGTAGTATAGTAGATAACACTGAAGCTTTCTTT. The encoded protein is CASSIVDNTEAFF. The chain combines TRBV19 with TRBJ1-1; D ambiguous. The V end was cut by 1 base, the J end by 2 bases, with 5 bases between. This CDR3 spans 13 amino acids. The germline CDR1 and CDR2 sequences are LNHDA and SQIVND (reference sequence).

The chain links TRBV6-2 or TRBV6-3 to TRBJ2-1, with 9 bases aligning to TRBD1. Unmatched junction bases numbered 10, after V lost 5 bases and J lost 8 bases. The CDR3 contains 15 residues. The germline V gene has CDR1 MNHEY and CDR2 SVGEGT. The CDR3 here is CASSTRQGGIDEQFF. The CDR3 region has the DNA TGTGCCAGCAGTACCCGACAGGGGGGAATCGATGAGCAGTTCTTC.

This chain joins TRBV10-2 and TRBJ2-3; 11 bases match TRBD2. Germline lookup yields CDR1 WSHSY and CDR2 SAAADI. The CDR3 has 16 amino acids. After removal of 6 bases from V and 6 bases from J, the junction contained 11 bases not matched to a gene. Here the CDR3 reads CASREHSGRAPDTQYF. The DNA of the CDR3 is TGCGCCAGCAGGGAACATAGCGGGAGGGCCCCCGATACGCAGTATTTT.

This chain uses TRBV7-2 with TRBJ2-1; 7 bases map to TRBD2. The CDR3 totals 16 residues. The junction had 10 bases not matched to a gene; V was cut back by 4 bases and J by 4 bases. The germline gives CDR1 SGHTA, CDR2 FQGNSA. CDR3 sequence: CASSSTPGTTYNEQFF. In DNA, the CDR3 is TGTGCCAGCAGCTCCACCCCCGGGACTACGTACAATGAGCAGTTCTTC.

This clone came up a few times. This sequence joins TRBV30 and TRBJ1-6, with 7 nucleotides matching TRBD1. V was pared by 2 bases and J by 10 bases, with 11 bases of the junction left unmatched. The CDR3 contains 15 residues. Germline V gene lookup returns CDR1 GTSNPN and CDR2 SVGIG (reference sequence). CDR3 amino acids: CAWSKGRTGVSPLHF. The CDR3 DNA is TGTGCCTGGAGTAAGGGCCGTACAGGGGTCTCACCCCTCCACTTT.

The V call is TRBV3-1 (or the pseudogene TRBV3-2), the J call TRBJ2-1; 9 positions match TRBD2. This CDR3 has 16 amino acids. After removal of 1 base from V and 7 bases from J, the junction contained 8 bases not matched to a gene. The V gene's germline CDR1 is LGHDT and CDR2 YNNKEL (reference sequence). In DNA, the CDR3 is TGTGCCAGCAGCCAAGTCCCAGCGGGAGGTGGGAATGAGCAGTTCTTC. Translated, it gives CASSQVPAGGGNEQFF.

The chain links TRBV5-1 to TRBJ1-3; 9 bases are a match to TRBD1. J lost 4 bases, V lost 4 bases, and 9 bases had no gene match. CDR3 length equals 16 residues. Germline CDR1 SGHRS, CDR2 YFSETQ. The CDR3, as DNA: TGCGCCAGCAGCCTTACAACCGGGACAGGGGGAAACACCATATATTTT. It specifies CASSLTTGTGGNTIYF. Variable domain in full (rest from reference TRBV5-1 and TRBJ1-3): KAGVTQTPRYLIKTRGQQVTLSCSPISGHRSVSWYQQTPGQGLQFLFEYFSETQRNKGNFPGRFSGRQFSNSRSEMNVSTLELGDSALYLCASSLTTGTGGNTIYFGEGSWLTVV.

This chain joins TRBV7-9 and TRBJ2-1, with 12 bases that match TRBD2. Germline CDR1 and CDR2: SEHNR and FQNEAQ (reference sequence). The CDR3 is 15 amino acids. With V trimmed by 5 bases and J by 9 bases, 8 bases remained unmatched. Here the CDR3 DNA reads TGTGCCAGCAGCAGACGACTAGCGGGAGTCATTGAGCAGTTCTTC. Encoded protein: CASSRRLAGVIEQFF.

The chain recombines TRBV28 with TRBJ2-3, with D unresolved. V gave up 7 bases and J gave up 3 bases, with 8 bases separating them. CDR1 MDHEN and CDR2 SYDVKM come from the germline V gene. This CDR3 has 12 amino acids. CDR3 amino acids: CASTTPTDTQYF. The CDR3 DNA reads as TGTGCCAGCACTACACCGACAGATACGCAGTATTTT.

The chain is built from TRBV9 and TRBJ1-2, with D tentatively TRBD1 (5 bases). CDR3 length: 15 amino acids. The V gene's germline CDR1 is SGDLS and CDR2 YYNGEE. The V end was cut by 0 bases, the J end by 4 bases, with 13 bases between. CDR3 sequence (DNA): TGTGCCAGCAGCGTAGCAGGGAGCCACGGCTATGGCTACACCTTC. Its translation: CASSVAGSHGYGYTF. The variable domain in full, completed from reference TRBV9 and TRBJ1-2, reads DSGVTQTPKHLITATGQRVTLRCSPRSGDLSVYWYQQSLDQGLQFLIQYYNGEERAKGNILERFSAQQFPDLHSELNLSSLELGDSALYFCASSVAGSHGYGYTFGSGTRLTVV.

This chain links TRBV5-1 with TRBJ1-2, with TRBD1 matching 9 bases. The V and J ends lost 4 bases and 1 base, in that order; junction bases with no gene match: 8. CDR1 and CDR2 from the germline V gene are SGHRS and YFSETQ. CDR3 length: 16 residues. CDR3 DNA: TGCGCCAGCAGCCGTGAACAGGGGGCGCTTAACTATGGCTACACCTTC. This translates into CASSREQGALNYGYTF.

The chain carries TRBV5-6 and TRBJ1-2, with D perhaps matching TRBD1 (5 bases). Trimming stripped 0 bases from V and 7 bases from J, with 13 bases between. CDR3 length: 14 residues. CDR1 and CDR2 from the germline V gene are SGHDT and YYEEEE. CDR3 residues: CASSLGGGVFGYTF. The CDR3 coding sequence is TGTGCCAGCAGCTTGGGGGGCGGTGTTTTTGGCTACACCTTC. Variable domain in full (rest from reference TRBV5-6 and TRBJ1-2): DAGVTQSPTHLIKTRGQQVTLRCSPKSGHDTVSWYQQALGQGPQFIFQYYEEEERQRGNFPDRFSGHQFPNYSSELNVNALLLGDSALYLCASSLGGGVFGYTFGSGTRLTVV.

The CDR3 bases are TGTGCCAGCAGCTGGCCAGAGACGGGGCGCTCCTACGAGCAGTACTTC. Amino acids: CASSWPETGRSYEQYF. The chain employs TRBV11-3 and TRBJ2-7; D assignment may be TRBD1 or TRBD2 (5 bases each). Trimming cost V 4 bases and J 0 bases, with 16 bases left between them. CDR1 SGHNT and CDR2 YENEEA come from the germline V gene. CDR3 length: 16 residues.